Below are 7 T cell receptor beta chains sequenced from a single sample in a study of beta chain features in type 1 diabetes. What was sequenced were expressed TCRB transcripts, since all of the isolated RNA had been reverse transcribed. The method was immunoSEQ multiplex PCR; TCRdb's version includes in-frame clones alone and lacks a portion of them. The sample has 200,000 to 250,000 clones; 7.5% to 10% are singletons. Sequencing used naive CD4+ T cells from blood. Receptors originate from a young woman in good health.

This chain links TRBV5-6 with TRBJ1-5; D unresolved. Germline loops: CDR1 SGHDT, CDR2 YYEEEE. CDR3 length equals 16 residues. Trimming took 3 bases from V and 0 from J, leaving 13 bases between them. The CDR3 bases are TGTGCCAGCAGCTCGATGGTGGGCCCTAGCAATCAGCCCCAGCATTTT. Protein sequence: CASSSMVGPSNQPQHF. The whole variable domain, remainder taken from reference TRBV5-6 and TRBJ1-5, is DAGVTQSPTHLIKTRGQQVTLRCSPKSGHDTVSWYQQALGQGPQFIFQYYEEEERQRGNFPDRFSGHQFPNYSSELNVNALLLGDSALYLCASSSMVGPSNQPQHFGDGTRLSIL.

This chain joins TRBV6-5 and TRBJ1-1, with unresolved D. Trimming took 0 bases from V and 2 from J, leaving 10 bases between them. The CDR3 loop spans 15 amino acids. From germline, CDR1 is MNHEY and CDR2 SVGAGI. CDR3 protein: CASSYSRGGNTEAFF. CDR3 sequence (DNA): TGTGCCAGCAGTTACTCGAGAGGCGGAAACACTGAAGCTTTCTTT.

This clone was counted between two and nine times. The chain recombines TRBV6-1 with TRBJ2-1; perhaps TRBD2 as D (5 bases). The germline V and J ends were trimmed by 3 bases and 1 base, with 10 bases remaining between them. Germline-derived CDR1 and CDR2 are MNHNS and SASEGT. The CDR3 has 15 residues. CDR3 DNA sequence: TGTGCCAGCAGTGAGAGGGCAGTATCCTACAATGAGCAGTTCTTC. Protein product: CASSERAVSYNEQFF.

There are a few counts of this clone. The chain couples TRBV5-4 to TRBJ2-3, with D unclear. CDR1 and CDR2 from the germline V gene are SGHNT and YYREEE (reference sequence). There are 16 residues in the CDR3. The V end lost 0 bases, the J end lost 3 bases, and 14 bases lay between the germline ends. In DNA form, the CDR3 reads TGTGCCAGCAGCTTGGCCCTGACCCTCGGGACAGATACGCAGTATTTT. Encoded protein: CASSLALTLGTDTQYF.

The chain carries TRBV29-1 and TRBJ1-2; possible D gene TRBD1, 5 bases. Per germline, CDR1 SQVTM and CDR2 ANQGSEA. The CDR3 is 14 amino acids. The V gene lost 4 bases and the J gene lost 2 bases, with 14 bases spanning the gap. The CDR3 region has the DNA TGCAGCGTTGGTTTCGGCAGGGAAAACTATGGCTACACCTTC. Translation gives CSVGFGRENYGYTF. The full variable domain, its missing parts supplied by reference TRBV29-1 and TRBJ1-2, is SAVISQKPSRDICQRGTSLTIQCQVDSQVTMMFWYRQQPGQSLTLIATANQGSEATYESGFVIDKFPISRPNLTFSTLTVSNMSPEDSSIYLCSVGFGRENYGYTFGSGTRLTVV.

This clone has just a few counts. The chain links TRBV28 to TRBJ1-4; TRBD1 might be the D (6 bases). The CDR3 loop spans 13 amino acids. Germline values: CDR1 MDHEN, CDR2 SYDVKM. The V end lost 7 bases, the J end lost 5 bases, and 11 bases lay between the germline ends. The CDR3 DNA sequence: TGTGCCAGCACTAGGCAGGGGAATGAAAAACTGTTTTTT. Translated: CASTRQGNEKLFF.

This clone has a handful of counts. The V gene is TRBV4-1, the J gene TRBJ1-4; 8 nucleotides line up with TRBD1. V shed 0 bases, J shed 6 bases, and the junction held 12 bases outside the gene matches. Per germline, CDR1 MGHRA and CDR2 YSYEKL. There are 18 residues in the CDR3. The CDR3 loop reads CASSQDQIIGQGDEKLFF. CDR3 DNA sequence: TGCGCCAGCAGCCAAGATCAGATCATCGGACAGGGCGATGAAAAACTGTTTTTT.